This TCR beta chain appears in the sequencing data of a study of T cell changes during pregnancy in multiple sclerosis (dated by TCRdb to about 2019). General notes on the study: The study looked at changes in the T cell repertoire across pregnancy in women with multiple sclerosis.

Concerning this clone itself: It lacks a known antigen. No base-level quality is on record; no much larger clone is a single base apart.

The library was prepared using the immunoSEQ multiplex PCR assay. The clones in this table, taken by TCRdb from immuneACCESS, are in-frame only. Not every clone is retained; where verified, under half of the shortfall comes from an unresolved V gene, and the cause of the rest is unknown. This sample is represented by more than 90,000 clones; about 92% of them were singletons. The ten largest clonotypes hold 1.5% to 1.9% of the sample. This TCR was sampled from a female donor with multiple sclerosis, enrolled in a pregnancy study. The sample was peripheral blood, taken in the first trimester of pregnancy.

This receptor carries the CDR3 CATSRGLQGRVPQHF. The DNA reads TGTGCCACCAGCAGAGGATTGCAGGGAAGAGTGCCCCAGCATTTT. The sequence links TRBV15 to TRBJ1-5; TRBD1 could be the D gene, as 5 bases match. From the germline V gene (reference sequence), CDR1 is LNHNV and CDR2 is YYDKDF. Trimming costs V 1 base and J 9 bases, and their ends lie 16 bases apart. From its cysteine to its phenylalanine, the CDR3 spans 15 amino acids. Only the CDR3 DNA stays, 45 bases, in frame from base 1.